This T cell receptor beta chain was retrieved from a study of regulatory T cells in long-lasting Graves disease. Study in general: Treatment with antithyroid drugs for over 5 years, together with positive TSH receptor antibodies, meant persistent Graves' disease. Regarding the study as a whole: Patients with persistent disease showed a bias toward TRBV28, TRBJ1-2 and TRBJ2-5. Persistent cases of Graves' showed reduced TCR diversity relative to newly diagnosed patients.

This clonotype has ten or more counts. As yet, its antigen is unknown. Time point: persistent/refractory GD, antithyroid drugs over 5 years with positive TRAb. RNA extracted from PBMCs served as the sequencing template. A peripheral blood sample, 8 to 10 milliliters in volume, was drawn into EDTA tubes. To make TCR beta libraries, researchers used iRepertoire HTBI primers and Arm-PCR of CDR3 regions. TCRdb ran MiXCR on the multiplex PCR reads and lists one entry per CDR3 protein. The sample has about 660,000 distinct CDR3 sequences, 30% seen once. Germline CDR1 and CDR2: SNHLY and FYNNEI. This CDR3 is 14 amino acids long. The germline V and J ends were trimmed by 4 bases and 0 bases, with 7 bases remaining between them.

The receptor was isolated from a female donor with Graves disease. The source material was peripheral blood mononuclear cells (PBMCs), sampled when the disease was refractory, from a patient treated with antithyroid drugs. V and J are TRBV2 and TRBJ1-3; no reliable D call. The CDR3 protein is CASSAPSSGNTIYF. In nucleotides, the CDR3 is TGTGCCAGCAGTGCTCCCAGCTCTGGAAACACCATATATTTT.